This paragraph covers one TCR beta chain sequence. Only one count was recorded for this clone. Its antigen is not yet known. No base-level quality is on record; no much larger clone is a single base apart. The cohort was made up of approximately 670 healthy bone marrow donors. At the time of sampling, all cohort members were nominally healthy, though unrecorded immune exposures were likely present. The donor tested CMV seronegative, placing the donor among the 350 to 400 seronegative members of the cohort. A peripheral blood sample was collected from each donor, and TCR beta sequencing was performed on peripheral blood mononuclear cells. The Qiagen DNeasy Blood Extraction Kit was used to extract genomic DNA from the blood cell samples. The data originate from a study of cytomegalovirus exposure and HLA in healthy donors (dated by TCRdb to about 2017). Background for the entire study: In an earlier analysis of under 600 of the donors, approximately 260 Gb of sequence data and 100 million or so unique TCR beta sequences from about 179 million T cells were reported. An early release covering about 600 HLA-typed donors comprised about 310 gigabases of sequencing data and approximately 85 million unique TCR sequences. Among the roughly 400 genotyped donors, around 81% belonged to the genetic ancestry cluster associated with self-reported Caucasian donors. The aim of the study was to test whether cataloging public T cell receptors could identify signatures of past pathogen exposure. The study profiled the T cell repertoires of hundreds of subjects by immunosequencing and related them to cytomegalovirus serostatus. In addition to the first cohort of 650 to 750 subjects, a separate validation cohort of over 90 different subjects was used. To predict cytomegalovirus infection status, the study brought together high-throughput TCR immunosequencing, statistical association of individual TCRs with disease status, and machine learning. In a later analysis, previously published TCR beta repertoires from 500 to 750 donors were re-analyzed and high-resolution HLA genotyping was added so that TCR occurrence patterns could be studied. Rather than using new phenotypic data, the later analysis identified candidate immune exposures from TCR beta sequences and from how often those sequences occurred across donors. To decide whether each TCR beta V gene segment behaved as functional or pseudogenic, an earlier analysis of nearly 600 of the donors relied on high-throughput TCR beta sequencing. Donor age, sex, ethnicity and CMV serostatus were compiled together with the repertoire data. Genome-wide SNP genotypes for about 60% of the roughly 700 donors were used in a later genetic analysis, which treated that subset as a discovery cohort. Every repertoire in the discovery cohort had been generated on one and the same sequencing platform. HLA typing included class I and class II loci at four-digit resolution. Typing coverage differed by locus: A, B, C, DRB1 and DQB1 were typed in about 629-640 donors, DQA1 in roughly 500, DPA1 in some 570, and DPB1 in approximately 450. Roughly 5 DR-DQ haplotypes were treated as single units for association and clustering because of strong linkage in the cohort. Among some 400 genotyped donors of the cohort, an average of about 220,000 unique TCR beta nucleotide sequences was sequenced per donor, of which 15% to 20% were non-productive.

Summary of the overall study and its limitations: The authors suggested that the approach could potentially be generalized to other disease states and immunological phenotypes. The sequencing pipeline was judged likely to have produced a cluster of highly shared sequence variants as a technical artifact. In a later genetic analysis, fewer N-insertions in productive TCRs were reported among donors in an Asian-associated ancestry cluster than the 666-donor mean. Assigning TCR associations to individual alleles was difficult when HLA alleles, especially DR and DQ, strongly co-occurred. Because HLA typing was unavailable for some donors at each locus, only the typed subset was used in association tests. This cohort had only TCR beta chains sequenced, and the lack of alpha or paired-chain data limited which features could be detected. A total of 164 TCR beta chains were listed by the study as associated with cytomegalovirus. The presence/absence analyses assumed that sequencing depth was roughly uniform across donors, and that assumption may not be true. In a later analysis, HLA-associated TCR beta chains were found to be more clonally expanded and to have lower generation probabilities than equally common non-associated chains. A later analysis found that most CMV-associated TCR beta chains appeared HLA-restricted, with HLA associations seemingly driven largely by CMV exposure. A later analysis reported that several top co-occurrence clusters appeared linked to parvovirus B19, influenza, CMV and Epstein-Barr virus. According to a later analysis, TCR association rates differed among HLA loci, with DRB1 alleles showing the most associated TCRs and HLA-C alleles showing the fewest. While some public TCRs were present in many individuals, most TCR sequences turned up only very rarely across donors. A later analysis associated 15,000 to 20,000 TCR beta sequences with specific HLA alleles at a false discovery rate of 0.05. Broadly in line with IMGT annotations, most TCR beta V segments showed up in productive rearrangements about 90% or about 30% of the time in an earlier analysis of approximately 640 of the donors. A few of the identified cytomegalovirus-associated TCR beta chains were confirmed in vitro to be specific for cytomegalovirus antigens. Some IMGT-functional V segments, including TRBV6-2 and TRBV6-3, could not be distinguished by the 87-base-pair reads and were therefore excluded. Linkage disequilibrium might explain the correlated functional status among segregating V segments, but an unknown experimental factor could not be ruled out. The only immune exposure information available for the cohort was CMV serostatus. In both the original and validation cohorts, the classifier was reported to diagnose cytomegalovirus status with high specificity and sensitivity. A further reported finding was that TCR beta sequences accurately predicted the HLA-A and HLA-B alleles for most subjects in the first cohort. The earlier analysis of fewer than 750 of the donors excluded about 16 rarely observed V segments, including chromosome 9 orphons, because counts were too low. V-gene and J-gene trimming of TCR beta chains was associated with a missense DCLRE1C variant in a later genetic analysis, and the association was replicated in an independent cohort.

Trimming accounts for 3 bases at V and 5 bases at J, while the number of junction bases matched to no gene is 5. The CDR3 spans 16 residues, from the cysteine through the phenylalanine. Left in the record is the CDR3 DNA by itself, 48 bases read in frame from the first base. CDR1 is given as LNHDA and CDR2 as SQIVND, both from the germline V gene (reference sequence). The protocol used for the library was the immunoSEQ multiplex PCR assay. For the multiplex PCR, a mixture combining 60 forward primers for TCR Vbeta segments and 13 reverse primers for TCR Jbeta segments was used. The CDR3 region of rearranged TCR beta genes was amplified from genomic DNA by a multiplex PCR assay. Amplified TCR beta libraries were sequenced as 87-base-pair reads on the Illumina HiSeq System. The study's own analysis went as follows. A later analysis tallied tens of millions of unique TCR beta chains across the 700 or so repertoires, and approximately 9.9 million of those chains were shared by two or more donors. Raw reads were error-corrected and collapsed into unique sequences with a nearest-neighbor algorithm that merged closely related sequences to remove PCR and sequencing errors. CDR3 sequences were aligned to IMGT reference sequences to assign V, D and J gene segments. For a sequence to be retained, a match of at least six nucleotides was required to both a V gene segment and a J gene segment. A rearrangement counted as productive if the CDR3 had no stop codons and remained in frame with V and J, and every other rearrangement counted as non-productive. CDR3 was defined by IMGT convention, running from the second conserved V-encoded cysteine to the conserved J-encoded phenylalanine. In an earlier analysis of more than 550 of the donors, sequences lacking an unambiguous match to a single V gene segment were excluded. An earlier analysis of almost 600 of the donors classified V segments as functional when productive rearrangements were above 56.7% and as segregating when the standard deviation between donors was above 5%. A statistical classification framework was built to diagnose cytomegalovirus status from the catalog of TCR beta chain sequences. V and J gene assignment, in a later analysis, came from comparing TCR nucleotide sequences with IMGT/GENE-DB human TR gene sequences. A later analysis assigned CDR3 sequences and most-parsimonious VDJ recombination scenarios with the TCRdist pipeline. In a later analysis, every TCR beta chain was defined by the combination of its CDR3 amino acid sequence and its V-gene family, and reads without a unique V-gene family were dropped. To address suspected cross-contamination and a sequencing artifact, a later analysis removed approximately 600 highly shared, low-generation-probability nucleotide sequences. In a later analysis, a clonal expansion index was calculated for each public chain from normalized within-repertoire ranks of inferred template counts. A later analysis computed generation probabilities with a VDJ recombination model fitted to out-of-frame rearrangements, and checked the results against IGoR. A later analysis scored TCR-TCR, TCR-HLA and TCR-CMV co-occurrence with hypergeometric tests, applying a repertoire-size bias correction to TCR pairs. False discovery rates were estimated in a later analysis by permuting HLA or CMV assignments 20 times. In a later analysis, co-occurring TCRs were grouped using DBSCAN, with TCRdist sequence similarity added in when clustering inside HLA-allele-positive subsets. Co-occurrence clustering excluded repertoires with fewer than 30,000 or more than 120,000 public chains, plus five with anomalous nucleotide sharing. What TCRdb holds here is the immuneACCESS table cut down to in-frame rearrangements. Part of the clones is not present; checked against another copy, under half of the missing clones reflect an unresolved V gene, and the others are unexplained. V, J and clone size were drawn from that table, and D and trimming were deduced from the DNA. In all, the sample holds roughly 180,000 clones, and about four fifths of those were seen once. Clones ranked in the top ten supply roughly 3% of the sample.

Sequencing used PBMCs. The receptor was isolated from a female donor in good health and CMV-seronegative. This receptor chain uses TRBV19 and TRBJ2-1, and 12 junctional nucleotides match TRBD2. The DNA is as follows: TGTGCCAGTAGTATCTCTAGCGGGAGGGCCCACAATGAGCAGTTCTTC. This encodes CASSISSGRAHNEQFF.